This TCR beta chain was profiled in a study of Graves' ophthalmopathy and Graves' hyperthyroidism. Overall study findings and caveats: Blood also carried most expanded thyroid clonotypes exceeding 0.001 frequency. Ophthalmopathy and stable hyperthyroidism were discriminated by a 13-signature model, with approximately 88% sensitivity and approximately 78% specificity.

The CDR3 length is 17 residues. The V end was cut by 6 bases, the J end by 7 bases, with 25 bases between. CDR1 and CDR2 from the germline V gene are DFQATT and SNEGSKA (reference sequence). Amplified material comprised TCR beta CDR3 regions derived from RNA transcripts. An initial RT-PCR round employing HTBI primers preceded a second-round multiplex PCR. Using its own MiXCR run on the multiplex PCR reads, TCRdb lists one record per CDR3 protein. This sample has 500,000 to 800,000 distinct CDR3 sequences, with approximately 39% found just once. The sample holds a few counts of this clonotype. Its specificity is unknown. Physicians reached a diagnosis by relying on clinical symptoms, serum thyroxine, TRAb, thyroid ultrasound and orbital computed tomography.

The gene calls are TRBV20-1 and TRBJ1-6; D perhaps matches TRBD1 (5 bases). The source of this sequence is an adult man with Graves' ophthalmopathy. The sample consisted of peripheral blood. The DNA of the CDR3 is TGCAGTGCCATGGGGCAGGGAGTAATCAGGAGGAATTCACCCCTCCACTTT. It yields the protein CSAMGQGVIRRNSPLHF.